This T cell receptor beta chain appears in the sequencing data of a study of blood T cells in healthy people across ages (dated by TCRdb to the mid-2010s). For the study in its entirety: Template switching captured roughly one uniquely barcoded TCR beta cDNA molecule per two T cells in model experiments. Using deep sequencing normalized with unique cDNA molecular identifiers, the study measured how TCR beta repertoire diversity changes with age. The donors were split into four age groups: young (average around 15 years), middle-aged (over 35), aged (roughly 68) and long-lived (82). To avoid experimental bias, donors of different ages were randomly spread across the sequencing lanes. For two donors (one aged 18 to 29 and one aged 80 or older), the study analyzed two additional independent replicas of 1 million unique cDNA reads from the same blood draw. What the study reported, not specific to this receptor: As age increased, observed TCR beta diversity per million T cells dropped in a roughly linear way, and a significant reduction was already evident by age about 36. Total diversity estimates from one million sequenced T cells were considered lower bounds and underestimates. Compared with the aged group, the long-lived group had more naive CD4+ T cells, fewer expanded clones and increased TCR diversity, suggesting age selection. Since profiling was done on bulk unsorted PBMCs, naive and antigen-experienced compartments could not be conclusively compared. A strong correlation was found between observed TCR beta diversity and the percentage of naive T cells measured by flow cytometry. Because donor CMV infection status was unknown, age-related changes in expanded clonotypes were potentially confounded.

Concerning this clonotype itself: Its specific antigen is unknown. The junction departs from the called germline gene at one end, perhaps through a read error.

Systemically healthy Caucasian individuals from Russia, around 39 in total and aged about 6 to 95 years, were included as donors. Approximately 9 milliliters of peripheral blood were collected from each donor into EDTA-treated Vacutainer tubes. Ficoll-Paque density-gradient centrifugation was used to isolate PBMCs, with at least 6.5 million per sample. Total RNA, at least 6 micrograms per sample, was extracted from PBMCs with Trizol reagent. For every donor, an aliquot of PBMCs went through flow cytometry to measure the percentages of naive CD45RAhigh/CD27high T cells. Taken from cysteine to phenylalanine, the CDR3 has 15 residues. CDR3 DNA is the only sequence kept; it has 45 bases, read in frame from the first base. CDR1 and CDR2, looked up from the germline V gene (reference sequence), are SEHNR and FQNEAQ. The library came from 5' RACE. TCRdb shows the sequencer as Illumina HiSeq 2500. The second PCR ran for roughly 7 to 11 cycles and used a J-beta primer mix along with a sample-barcoded 5' primer. A unique molecular identifier was introduced onto each TCR beta cDNA molecule by a template-switch 5' adaptor carrying 12 random nucleotides. Each sample yielded at least 2.5 million CDR3-containing paired-end reads. The Mint cDNA synthesis kit, primed by a TRBC-specific oligonucleotide, was used to synthesize first-strand cDNA from all RNA. After uracil-DNA glycosylase treatment, a first 18-cycle PCR used universal primers M1SS and BC2_uni_R on all cDNA. Processing in the source paper ran as follows. Normalization of each sample was performed by random selection of 1 million high-quality reads, each carrying a distinct molecular identifier. Instead of being binned into consensus sequences, reads with shared molecular identifiers were discarded. MiTCR, set to a Q25 quality threshold and the strictest error-elimination algorithm, was used for CDR3 identification, clonotype clustering and error correction. Lower-bound total TCR beta diversity was estimated with a nonparametric unseen species model using Euler transformation. TCRdb reprocessed the public reads (quality trimming at Q25 with fastp, clone calling with MiXCR) and kept in-frame beta chains. Every entry covers one CDR3 protein and lists the most common genes and DNA from its rows. In this record, the V and J calls reflect TCRdb's handling and not the investigators' own analysis. The sample profile shows about 1,500,000 distinct CDR3 sequences; 40% to 50% of them were found once. Approximately 7.9% of the sample rests with the top ten.

This TCR was sampled from a woman between 18 and 29 years old in good health. This receptor chain uses TRBV7-9 and TRBJ2-1; possibly the D gene is TRBD2, per 7 matching bases. Sequencing was carried out using blood. The CDR3 protein sequence reads: CASGGGGNFYDEQFF. The DNA sequence is as follows: TGTGCCAGCGGGGGCGGGGGCAATTTCTACGATGAGCAGTTCTTC.